The 17 T cell receptor beta chains listed next were all sequenced from one sample in a study of blood T cell repertoires in COVID-19. The repertoire was sequenced with immunoSEQ multiplex PCR; TCRdb's copy has only in-frame clones and lacks some. This repertoire shows about 120,000 clones, more than 80% found once; its top ten account for about 4.7%. Source material: peripheral blood. These receptor sequences come from a man aged 40-49 years with acute or convalescent COVID-19.

The V gene is TRBV7-2, the J gene TRBJ1-6; D is undetermined. CDR1 SGHTA and CDR2 FQGNSA come from the germline V gene. V was clipped by 3 bases and J by 14 bases, with 8 bases between them. CDR3 length equals 11 residues. The CDR3 bases are TGTGCCAGCAGCTTGAGCGTTTCCCTCCACTTT. Encoded protein: CASSLSVSLHF.

This clone was found once. This chain uses TRBV9 with TRBJ1-1; no reliable D call. The germline gives CDR1 SGDLS, CDR2 YYNGEE. The CDR3 spans 11 residues. Trimming left V 1 base short and J 6 bases short, with 4 bases between. In nucleotides, the CDR3 is TGTGCCAGCAGCGTACACTCTGAAGCTTTCTTT. This translates into CASSVHSEAFF.

The chain couples TRBV6-4 to TRBJ2-1; TRBD1 is a possible D gene (5 bases). This CDR3 spans 13 amino acids. The germline V gene encodes CDR1 MRHNA and CDR2 SNTAGT. With 2 bases removed from V and 4 bases from J, the gap between germline ends came to 6 bases. CDR3 loop: CASSDRGYNEQFF. CDR3 DNA sequence: TGTGCCAGCAGTGACAGGGGTTACAATGAGCAGTTCTTC.

V usage is TRBV7-6 and J usage is TRBJ2-1; the match to TRBD2 covers 11 bases. Germline V gives CDR1 SGHVS, CDR2 FNYEAQ. V trimming: 5 bases; J trimming: 6 bases; junction bases outside the gene matches: 3. CDR3 length: 14 residues. Here the CDR3 reads CASSHTSGGNEQFF. The DNA of the CDR3 is TGTGCCAGCAGCCACACTAGCGGGGGCAATGAGCAGTTCTTC.

This clone appeared a few times. The chain joins TRBV29-1 to TRBJ1-3; possibly TRBD1 for D (6 bases). Trimming left V 7 bases short and J 3 bases short, with 13 bases between. CDR1 is SQVTM and CDR2 is ANQGSEA in the germline V gene. The CDR3 loop spans 13 amino acids. The DNA for the CDR3 is TGCAGCGCGCAGGGGTTTAGTGGAAACACCATATATTTT. It yields the protein CSAQGFSGNTIYF.

The rearrangement links TRBV6-4 to TRBJ1-2; maybe TRBD1 (6 bases). The CDR3 is 16 amino acids. Deletions cut 9 bases from V and 6 bases from J, with 26 bases between. The germline V gene encodes CDR1 MRHNA and CDR2 SNTAGT. CDR3 amino acids: CARNTGGTYTGHGYTF. DNA of the CDR3: TGTGCCAGGAACACGGGGGGCACCTATACCGGCCATGGCTACACCTTC.

This chain links TRBV15 with TRBJ2-6, with 12 bases that match TRBD2. Germline loops: CDR1 LNHNV, CDR2 YYDKDF (reference sequence). This CDR3 spans 19 amino acids. The J segment lost 1 base and the V segment lost 2 bases, leaving 6 bases of the junction unmatched. In DNA, the CDR3 is TGTGCCACCAGCAGAAAACTAGCGGGAGGCTCGTCTGGGGCCAACGTCCTGACTTTC. Protein sequence: CATSRKLAGGSSGANVLTF.

The DNA for the CDR3 is TGTGCCAGCAGTGCGGTGGTGACTGAAGCTTTCTTT. Amino acids: CASSAVVTEAFF. The chain employs TRBV2 and TRBJ1-1; unclear D gene. Between the trimmed V and J ends, which lost 4 bases and 5 bases, there was a span of 8 bases. The CDR3 extends over 12 amino acids. The germline CDR1 and CDR2 sequences are SNHLY and FYNNEI.

The chain employs TRBV19 and TRBJ1-3; a possible D gene is TRBD1 (5 bases). Germline V gene sequence: CDR1 LNHDA, CDR2 SQIVND (reference sequence). Between the trimmed V and J ends, which lost 7 bases and 0 bases, there was a span of 13 bases. The CDR3 is 15 residues long. The CDR3 sequence is CASTQWGNSGNTIYF. CDR3 nucleotides: TGTGCCAGTACTCAGTGGGGCAACTCTGGAAACACCATATATTTT.

The genes are TRBV14 and TRBJ2-1; possible D gene TRBD1, 6 bases. CDR1 is SGHDN, CDR2 FVKESK, per germline. Trimming took 0 bases from V and 9 from J, leaving 9 bases between them. The CDR3 is 13 residues long. The CDR3 DNA is TGTGCCAGCAGCCAAGAAAGGGGGTCTGAGCAGTTCTTC. Protein sequence: CASSQERGSEQFF.

This clone was observed a single time. The chain uses TRBV6-1 and TRBJ1-2; 7 nucleotides agree with TRBD1. J gave up 5 bases and V 2 bases, and 14 bases lay outside the gene matches. This CDR3 has 17 residues. The germline V gene has CDR1 MNHNS and CDR2 SASEGT. CDR3 amino acids: CASSEMVVAGTDYGYTF. CDR3 bases: TGTGCCAGCAGTGAAATGGTAGTAGCCGGGACAGATTATGGCTACACCTTC.

This clone is a singleton in its sample. V is TRBV10-3 and J is TRBJ1-2; 10 bases line up with TRBD1. This CDR3 has 15 amino acids. Germline values: CDR1 ENHRY, CDR2 SYGVKD. V was pared by 2 bases and J by 0 bases, with 0 bases of the junction left unmatched. The CDR3 region is CAISEGTGANYGYTF. The CDR3 DNA sequence: TGTGCCATCAGTGAGGGGACAGGGGCTAACTATGGCTACACCTTC.

Concerning this clone itself: The limits of the CDR3 on the DNA are not certain, so only TCRdb's listed CDR3 is given. The rearrangement joins TRBV4-1 to TRBJ2-7; the table's D gene call, TRBD2, was not cross checked with the DNA. From germline, CDR1 is MGHRA and CDR2 YSYEKL. The CDR3 length equals 16 residues, ends included. The CDR3 sequence: CASSPLFGEGGYEQYF.

The chain joins TRBV9 to TRBJ2-7, with D possibly TRBD2 on 6 matching bases. This CDR3 has 13 amino acids. The V gene's germline CDR1 is SGDLS and CDR2 YYNGEE. The V gene lost 4 bases and the J gene lost 0 bases, with 8 bases spanning the gap. The CDR3, as DNA: TGTGCCAGCAGCAGGGAGGTCTCCTACGAGCAGTACTTC. Protein: CASSREVSYEQYF.

The chain employs TRBV12-3 or TRBV12-4 and TRBJ2-1, with TRBD2 as a possible D gene (5 bases). The CDR3 totals 13 residues. V dropped 0 bases and J dropped 10 bases, with 10 bases sitting between them. The CDR3: CASSLALRGEQFF. DNA of the CDR3: TGTGCCAGCAGTTTAGCGCTCCGCGGGGAGCAGTTCTTC.

This sequence joins TRBV9 and TRBJ2-3, with 12 bases matching TRBD2. The CDR3 sequence is 17 residues long. The V gene end was trimmed by 4 bases and the J gene end by 2 bases; junction bases not matched to a gene: 8. Germline CDR1 reads SGDLS; CDR2 reads YYNGEE. This chain's CDR3 is CASSPRLAGVSTDTQYF. In DNA form, the CDR3 reads TGTGCCAGCAGCCCCCGACTAGCGGGAGTATCCACAGATACGCAGTATTTT.

The chain employs TRBV9 and TRBJ2-3; 7 positions match TRBD2. This CDR3 comprises 16 residues. Trimming removed 0 bases from V and 4 bases from J; junction bases left unmatched: 8. Germline CDR1 reads SGDLS; CDR2 reads YYNGEE. Here the CDR3 reads CASSVEGGRRADTQYF. In DNA, the CDR3 is TGTGCCAGCAGCGTAGAAGGCGGGAGACGAGCAGATACGCAGTATTTT. Full variable domain (remainder filled in from reference TRBV9 and TRBJ2-3): DSGVTQTPKHLITATGQRVTLRCSPRSGDLSVYWYQQSLDQGLQFLIQYYNGEERAKGNILERFSAQQFPDLHSELNLSSLELGDSALYFCASSVEGGRRADTQYFGPGTRLTVL.